This T cell receptor (beta chain) is drawn from a study of shared clonotypes between healthy human individuals. Whole-study findings and limits: Estimated richness values were generally larger in naive subsets than in memory subsets.

In the naive CD8 group, cells lacked CD45RO and were positively selected for CCR7, so terminally differentiated effector memory CD45RA+ cells were left out. To note about this clone: The antigen is unknown.

V lost 2 bases to trimming and J lost 7 bases; unmatched junction nucleotides: 8. This CDR3 comprises 14 residues. CDR1 is GTSNPN and CDR2 is SVGIG in the germline V gene (reference sequence). Produced via immunoSEQ multiplex PCR; TCRdb's table is partial and in-frame only. This repertoire shows about 2.2 million clones, roughly 95% found once; its top ten account for more than 1.5%. This sequence originates from a man younger than 35 in good health. Some clones in this sample may be carry-over from other donors' samples. This sequence joins TRBV30 and TRBJ2-3, with 8 positions matching TRBD1. Sequencing input: naive CD8+ T cells from PBMCs. The DNA of the CDR3 is TGTGCCTGGAGTCCCCGGGGACAGGCTTATACGCAGTATTTT. It encodes CAWSPRGQAYTQYF.